This T cell receptor (beta chain) was recorded in a study of T cells in Graves' hyperthyroidism and ophthalmopathy. The V end was cut by 5 bases, the J end by 8 bases, with 12 bases between. This CDR3 comprises 13 residues. Germline CDR1 SNHLY, CDR2 FYNNEI. Using RNA transcripts as the source, TCR beta CDR3 regions were amplified. The TCR CDR3 was amplified in a first-round RT-PCR using the HTBI primer set. Via MiXCR, TCRdb re-called the multiplex PCR reads, giving one row per CDR3 protein. The sample holds hundreds of thousands of distinct CDR3 sequences, over 35% seen once. This sequence originates from a man younger than 35 with Graves' hyperthyroidism. Sequenced material: blood. This chain connects TRBV2 to TRBJ1-4, with a weak D call TRBD1 (6 bases). For the CDR3, the DNA is TGTGCCAGCAGTTCAGGGGATTGGGAAAAACTGTTTTTT. Residues: CASSSGDWEKLFF.